Listed below are T cell receptor beta chains from one sample, sequenced in a study of graft-versus-host responses after intestinal transplantation. Libraries were prepared by immunoSEQ multiplex PCR; TCRdb keeps only in-frame clonotypes and omits some of them. The sample lists approximately 90,000 clones, approximately 94% seen once, with approximately 2% in the top ten. For these TCRs, the target antigens are not known. The source was unstimulated CD8+ T cells sorted from spleen or lymph node cells, collected before intestinal transplant. The origin of the receptors is a human donor who received an intestinal transplant. The CDR3 runs from the conserved cysteine through the conserved F or W. The order of the fields is D gene, clone size, J gene, V gene, CDR3 DNA, CDR3 protein. The D gene is left open where the match is weak. Clone size, where shown, is once, few, many, or a class for clones that have expanded.

d_gene: TRBD1; abundance: .; j_gene: TRBJ1-2; v_gene: TRBV27; CDR3nt: TGTGCCAGCAGTTTCGGACAGGGCGATGGCTACACCTTC; CDR3aa: CASSFGQGDGYTF
d_gene: TRBD2; abundance: .; j_gene: TRBJ2-7; v_gene: TRBV5-8; CDR3nt: TGTGCCAGCAGCCCAGATAGCGGGGTTACCTACGAGCAGTACTTC; CDR3aa: CASSPDSGVTYEQYF
d_gene: .; abundance: .; j_gene: TRBJ2-7; v_gene: TRBV11-2; CDR3nt: TGTGCCAGCAGCCCAACCCAGGGAGGCTCCTACGAGCAGTACTTC; CDR3aa: CASSPTQGGSYEQYF
d_gene: .; abundance: .; j_gene: TRBJ1-2; v_gene: TRBV15; CDR3nt: TGTGCCACCAGCATGTCCGGGGAAGGTTATGGCTACACCTTC; CDR3aa: CATSMSGEGYGYTF
d_gene: TRBD2; abundance: .; j_gene: TRBJ2-7; v_gene: TRBV27; CDR3nt: TGTGCCAGCAGTTTAGCTAGCGGGGCATACGAGCAGTACTTC; CDR3aa: CASSLASGAYEQYF
d_gene: .; abundance: .; j_gene: TRBJ1-5; v_gene: TRBV5-6; CDR3nt: TGTGCCAGCAGCGCGGGTGGCCAGCCCCAGCATTTT; CDR3aa: CASSAGGQPQHF
d_gene: TRBD1; abundance: .; j_gene: TRBJ1-6; v_gene: TRBV27; CDR3nt: TGTGCCAGCAGTACATACCGGGACAGGAATAATTCACCCCTCCACTTT; CDR3aa: CASSTYRDRNNSPLHF
d_gene: TRBD2; abundance: .; j_gene: TRBJ2-1; v_gene: TRBV27; CDR3nt: TGTGCCAGCAGTTTTTTAGGGAGGGATGAGCAGTTCTTC; CDR3aa: CASSFLGRDEQFF
d_gene: .; abundance: .; j_gene: TRBJ1-1; v_gene: TRBV2; CDR3nt: TGTGCCAGCACTGGTAGGGGGAACACTGAAGCTTTCTTT; CDR3aa: CASTGRGNTEAFF
d_gene: TRBD2; abundance: .; j_gene: TRBJ2-7; v_gene: TRBV4-3; CDR3nt: TGCGCCAGCAGCCAAGATCAGGGACTACGTGAGGAGCAGTACTTC; CDR3aa: CASSQDQGLREEQYF
d_gene: .; abundance: .; j_gene: TRBJ1-1; v_gene: TRBV11-2; CDR3nt: TGTGCCAGCAGCCCGAATCCAGGGATGAACACTGAAGCTTTCTTT; CDR3aa: CASSPNPGMNTEAFF
d_gene: .; abundance: once; j_gene: TRBJ1-2; v_gene: TRBV7-8; CDR3nt: TGTGCCAGCAGCTTAGACCGGACAGCTAACTATGGCTACACCTTC; CDR3aa: CASSLDRTANYGYTF
d_gene: TRBD1; abundance: .; j_gene: TRBJ2-1; v_gene: TRBV11-2; CDR3nt: TGTGCCAGCAGCCCCTGGGACAGGGCGTCCTACAATGAGCAGTTCTTC; CDR3aa: CASSPWDRASYNEQFF
d_gene: .; abundance: .; j_gene: TRBJ2-7; v_gene: TRBV11-3; CDR3nt: TGTGCCAGCAGCCACAGGGGGGGTCTTACCTACGAGCAGTACTTC; CDR3aa: CASSHRGGLTYEQYF
d_gene: .; abundance: .; j_gene: TRBJ2-2; v_gene: TRBV11-2; CDR3nt: TGTGCCAGCAGAGCGGGCCCCAGCACCGGGGAGCTGTTTTTT; CDR3aa: CASRAGPSTGELFF
d_gene: TRBD2; abundance: .; j_gene: TRBJ2-1; v_gene: TRBV4-3; CDR3nt: TGCGCCAGCAGCCAAGATCCCAGCGGGGGGGTCAATGAGCAGTTCTTC; CDR3aa: CASSQDPSGGVNEQFF
d_gene: TRBD1; abundance: .; j_gene: TRBJ1-5; v_gene: TRBV19; CDR3nt: TGTGCCAGTAGTATGACCCTGACAGGGAACGGCAATCAGCCCCAGCATTTT; CDR3aa: CASSMTLTGNGNQPQHF
d_gene: .; abundance: .; j_gene: TRBJ2-7; v_gene: TRBV6-1; CDR3nt: TGTGCCAGCACTGACAACTCCTACGAGCAGTACTTC; CDR3aa: CASTDNSYEQYF
d_gene: .; abundance: .; j_gene: TRBJ2-5; v_gene: TRBV5-8; CDR3nt: TGTGCCAGCAGCCCCTCTGGTCCCCGGGAGGAGACCCAGTACTTC; CDR3aa: CASSPSGPREETQYF
d_gene: TRBD1; abundance: .; j_gene: TRBJ2-3; v_gene: TRBV19; CDR3nt: TGTGCCAGTAGCACCGACAGGGTTGAAGGGATCACAGATACGCAGTATTTT; CDR3aa: CASSTDRVEGITDTQYF
d_gene: .; abundance: .; j_gene: TRBJ1-5; v_gene: TRBV5-1; CDR3nt: TGCGCCAGCAGCTCGACTCCAGGGGGCAATCAGCCCCAGCATTTT; CDR3aa: CASSSTPGGNQPQHF
d_gene: .; abundance: once; j_gene: TRBJ2-3; v_gene: TRBV9; CDR3nt: TGTGCCAGCAGCCCTCAAGAGACTAGCACAGATACGCAGTATTTT; CDR3aa: CASSPQETSTDTQYF